The 31 T cell receptor beta chains below all came from one sample that was sequenced in a study of CD8 T cells in Susac syndrome. A quantity of about 0.45 to 1 ug RNA underwent reverse transcription using random hexamers. Each CDR3 protein is one row after TCRdb ran MiXCR on the immunoSEQ multiplex PCR reads. Of approximately 150,000 distinct CDR3 sequences listed, 94% are singletons. Sequenced sample: CD4+ T cells from PBMCs. The receptors here all came from a human donor in good health.

The rearrangement links TRBV12-3 or TRBV12-4 to TRBJ2-2, with D possibly being TRBD2 (6 bases). The CDR3 length is 16 residues. V lost 7 bases and J lost 4, with 19 bases in between. The CDR3 reads CASTTGGPGTTGELFF. CDR3 nucleotides: TGTGCCAGCACTACCGGGGGTCCGGGGACCACCGGGGAGCTGTTTTTT.

This chain links TRBV27 with TRBJ1-1, with D unclear. The CDR3 covers 17 residues. Germline values: CDR1 MNHEY, CDR2 SMNVEV (reference sequence). Trimming pared 6 bases from V and 1 base from J, leaving 21 bases between. The CDR3 loop reads CASSQILGRRRNTEAFF. CDR3 DNA: TGTGCCAGCAGCCAAATACTAGGACGGCGGAGGAACACTGAAGCTTTCTTT.

V and J are TRBV18 and TRBJ2-3; a possible D gene is TRBD1 (5 bases). Germline V lookup: CDR1 KGHSH, CDR2 LQKENI. V was pared by 1 base and J by 2 bases, with 19 bases between. This CDR3 is 18 amino acids long. The CDR3 DNA reads TGTGCCAGCTCACCACTTCCGAGAAGACAGACCCCCACAGATACGCAGTATTTT. It specifies CASSPLPRRQTPTDTQYF. Together with reference TRBV18 and TRBJ2-3, the CDR3 gives the full variable domain: NAGVMQNPRHLVRRRGQEARLRCSPMKGHSHVYWYRQLPEEGLKFMVYLQKENIIDESGMPKERFSAEFPKEGPSILRIQQVVRGDSAAYFCASSPLPRRQTPTDTQYFGPGTRLTVL.

The V gene is TRBV5-6, the J gene TRBJ2-2, with a tentative D call TRBD2 (6 bases). The CDR3 spans 14 residues. In germline, CDR1 is SGHDT, CDR2 YYEEEE. V lost 6 bases and J lost 4, with 13 bases in between. The CDR3 DNA follows: TGTGCCAGCAACATTTGGGGGGTCACCGGGGAGCTGTTTTTT. As protein: CASNIWGVTGELFF.

This clonotype was counted once. The rearrangement joins TRBV19 to TRBJ2-2, with 12 nucleotides matching TRBD1. In germline, CDR1 is LNHDA, CDR2 SQIVND (reference sequence). This CDR3 contains 17 residues. J was trimmed by 4 bases and V by 1 base; bases with no gene match: 4. The DNA of the CDR3 is TGTGCCAGTAGTATAGGGGACAGGGGGCAAAGCACCGGGGAGCTGTTTTTT. Translating gives CASSIGDRGQSTGELFF.

V and J are TRBV18 and TRBJ1-4; D unclear. V was cut by 4 bases and J by 0 bases, with 9 bases left in between. This CDR3 has 15 amino acids. CDR1 is KGHSH, CDR2 LQKENI, per germline. CDR3 sequence (DNA): TGTGCCAGCTCACGACGAACAGCAACTAATGAAAAACTGTTTTTT. It translates to CASSRRTATNEKLFF. Looking up the rest from reference TRBV18 and TRBJ1-4 gives the full variable domain: NAGVMQNPRHLVRRRGQEARLRCSPMKGHSHVYWYRQLPEEGLKFMVYLQKENIIDESGMPKERFSAEFPKEGPSILRIQQVVRGDSAAYFCASSRRTATNEKLFFGSGTQLSVL.

The CDR3 region is CASSPGRHTEAFF. The CDR3 DNA reads TGTGCCAGCAGCCCGGGCCGCCACACTGAAGCTTTCTTT. This chain uses TRBV6-6 with TRBJ1-1; D remains ambiguous. The germline V gene encodes CDR1 MNHNY and CDR2 SVGAGI (reference sequence). The length of the CDR3 is 13 residues. Trimming took off 6 bases at V and 3 bases at J, with 11 bases between the two ends.

V and J are TRBV24-1 and TRBJ2-2, with D possibly matching TRBD2 (6 bases). In germline, CDR1 is KGHDR, CDR2 SFDVKD. CDR3 size: 17 residues. V lost 5 bases and J lost 5, with 20 bases in between. The DNA for the CDR3 is TGTGCCACCAGTGGCCTCGCCGGAGGGGTAGGAACCGGGGAGCTGTTTTTT. This encodes CATSGLAGGVGTGELFF.

The gene calls are TRBV28 and TRBJ1-2; the D is unclear. Germline CDR1 and CDR2: MDHEN and SYDVKM. V was cut by 6 bases and J by 3 bases, with 11 bases left in between. The CDR3 has 13 amino acids. The DNA for the CDR3 is TGTGCCAGCAGCATGTCGGTTGACTATGGCTACACCTTC. Its translation is CASSMSVDYGYTF.

The table lists this clonotype with a count of one. The V gene is TRBV12-3 or TRBV12-4, the J gene TRBJ2-7; 9 nucleotides match TRBD1. The CDR3 has 15 residues. V lost 5 bases to trimming and J lost 3 bases; unmatched junction nucleotides: 8. The CDR3 nucleotides are TGTGCCAGCAGTGCCCCTGGACAGGGGCACTACGAGCAGTACTTC. Amino acids: CASSAPGQGHYEQYF.

V is TRBV2 and J is TRBJ2-2; a possible D gene is TRBD2 (6 bases). CDR1 is SNHLY and CDR2 is FYNNEI in the germline V gene. There are 15 residues in the CDR3. Deletions cut 6 bases from V and 1 base from J, with 12 bases between. Here the CDR3 DNA reads TGTGCCAGCAGGACTAGTAAACTGAACACCGGGGAGCTGTTTTTT. Amino acid sequence: CASRTSKLNTGELFF. The complete variable domain, with remaining parts taken from reference TRBV2 and TRBJ2-2, reads EPEVTQTPSHQVTQMGQEVILRCVPISNHLYFYWYRQILGQKVEFLVSFYNNEISEKSEIFDDQFSVERPDGSNFTLKIRSTKLEDSAMYFCASRTSKLNTGELFFGEGSRLTVL.

The rearrangement joins TRBV19 to TRBJ1-5; 8 nucleotides agree with TRBD1. Unmatched junction bases numbered 2, after V lost 3 bases and J lost 16 bases. CDR1 and CDR2 from the germline V gene are LNHDA and SQIVND (reference sequence). CDR3 size: 10 residues. In DNA, the CDR3 is TGTGCCAGTAGTATCCAGGGGGCCCATTTT. This encodes CASSIQGAHF.

The chain recombines TRBV27 with TRBJ1-5, with 9 bases aligning to TRBD1. The CDR3 totals 24 residues. V shed 0 bases and J 7 bases; nucleotides not matched to a gene: 31. The germline CDR1 and CDR2 sequences are MNHEY and SMNVEV (reference sequence). Written as DNA, the CDR3 is TGTGCCAGCAGTTTATCGCGTTGGGATAACCGTGTATCGGGACAGGGATTGTATCGGCAGCCCCAGCATTTT. Translated: CASSLSRWDNRVSGQGLYRQPQHF.

The chain uses TRBV29-1 and TRBJ1-1, with D uncertain. The CDR3 consists of 12 residues. The germline V gene encodes CDR1 SQVTM and CDR2 ANQGSEA. V shed 5 bases and J shed 0 bases, with 7 bases lying between them. CDR3 DNA sequence: TGCAGCGTTCACGGGGTGAACACTGAAGCTTTCTTT. It is translated as CSVHGVNTEAFF.

This rearrangement joins TRBV6-1 to TRBJ2-1; 9 bases are shared with TRBD2. From germline, CDR1 is MNHNS and CDR2 SASEGT. V lost 2 bases and J lost 1; bases outside the gene matches: 9. There are 18 residues in the CDR3. For the CDR3, the DNA is TGTGCCAGCAGTGAAAGGACGAGGCGGGAGGGGTCCTACAATGAGCAGTTCTTC. This sequence encodes CASSERTRREGSYNEQFF.

The rearrangement joins TRBV2 to TRBJ2-4; 11 positions match TRBD2. The CDR3 has 18 residues. The junction had 6 bases not matched to a gene; V was cut back by 2 bases and J by 0 bases. Per germline, CDR1 SNHLY and CDR2 FYNNEI. CDR3 DNA sequence: TGTGCCAGCAGTGAACGGGTAGCGGGAGGGGGAGCCAAAAACATTCAGTACTTC. Translation: CASSERVAGGGAKNIQYF.

CDR3 in DNA: TGCGCCAGCAGCTCCCAGAGAGGGGCCAAAAACATTCAGTACTTC. Its protein product is CASSSQRGAKNIQYF. V is TRBV5-1 and J is TRBJ2-4, with D possibly being TRBD2 (5 bases). Trimming pared 3 bases from V and 1 base from J, leaving 11 bases between. This CDR3 region has 15 residues. Germline assignment: CDR1 SGHRS and CDR2 YFSETQ.

V and J are TRBV12-3 or TRBV12-4 and TRBJ1-2; D is unresolved. The CDR3 is 12 amino acids. Trimming left V 1 base short and J 7 bases short, with 7 bases between. CDR3 residues: CASSLGGSGYTF. CDR3 in DNA: TGTGCCAGCAGTTTAGGTGGATCTGGCTACACCTTC.

The chain has TRBV18 and TRBJ2-6, with D tentatively TRBD2 (7 bases). Between the trimmed V and J ends, which lost 0 bases and 0 bases, there was a span of 9 bases. This CDR3 comprises 17 residues. Germline loops: CDR1 KGHSH, CDR2 LQKENI. CDR3 bases: TGTGCCAGCTCACCACCGGCGGGGGCCTCTGGGGCCAACGTCCTGACTTTC. Translated: CASSPPAGASGANVLTF.

The CDR3 DNA sequence: TGCGCCAGCAGCCAAGCAGGACAGAGCACCGGGGAGCTGTTTTTT. This translates into CASSQAGQSTGELFF. This rearrangement joins TRBV4-1 to TRBJ2-2; a weak D match, TRBD1 (6 bases). The CDR3 runs to 15 residues. V was shortened by 1 base and J by 4 bases, with 10 bases between the two germline ends. CDR1 is MGHRA and CDR2 is YSYEKL in the germline V gene.

This chain links TRBV29-1 with TRBJ2-5; D is possibly TRBD1 or TRBD2 (6 bases each). Trimming cost V 6 bases and J 3 bases, with 17 bases left between them. The CDR3 contains 14 residues. The germline V gene has CDR1 SQVTM and CDR2 ANQGSEA. This chain's CDR3 is CSVKNPGAKETQYF. The CDR3 DNA sequence: TGCAGCGTGAAGAATCCGGGGGCAAAAGAGACCCAGTACTTC.

This chain connects TRBV2 to TRBJ2-1; 7 nucleotides align to TRBD2. This CDR3 region has 13 residues. Germline V gives CDR1 SNHLY, CDR2 FYNNEI. V shed 7 bases, J shed 5 bases, and the junction held 5 bases outside the gene matches. The CDR3 spells CASMREMDNEQFF. The CDR3 region has the DNA TGTGCCAGCATGCGGGAGATGGACAATGAGCAGTTCTTC. Based on the CDR3 plus reference TRBV2 and TRBJ2-1, the full variable domain is EPEVTQTPSHQVTQMGQEVILRCVPISNHLYFYWYRQILGQKVEFLVSFYNNEISEKSEIFDDQFSVERPDGSNFTLKIRSTKLEDSAMYFCASMREMDNEQFFGPGTRLTVL.

This rearrangement joins TRBV10-3 to TRBJ2-7; 8 bases agree with TRBD1. Germline V lookup: CDR1 ENHRY, CDR2 SYGVKD. The J segment lost 4 bases and the V segment lost 0 bases, leaving 5 bases of the junction unmatched. The CDR3 runs to 15 residues. The CDR3 is CAISESGQGTYEQYF. The DNA of the CDR3 is TGTGCCATCAGTGAGTCAGGACAGGGAACTTACGAGCAGTACTTC.

The V gene is TRBV3-1, the J gene TRBJ2-2; no firm D call. Trimming took 4 bases from V and 3 from J, leaving 6 bases between them. This CDR3 spans 13 amino acids. Germline V CDR1 and CDR2: LGHDT, YNNKEL (reference sequence). This CDR3 is CASSPWDTGELFF. CDR3 nucleotide sequence: TGTGCCAGCAGCCCCTGGGACACCGGGGAGCTGTTTTTT. Looking up the rest from reference TRBV3-1 and TRBJ2-2 gives the full variable domain: DTAVSQTPKYLVTQMGNDKSIKCEQNLGHDTMYWYKQDSKKFLKIMFSYNNKELIINETVPNRFSPKSPDKAHLNLHINSLELGDSAVYFCASSPWDTGELFFGEGSRLTVL.

Details on this clonotype: One end of the junction varies from germline; a read error may be responsible. This chain uses TRBV20-1 with TRBJ2-1; tentative D call: TRBD2 (5 bases). The CDR3 extends over 12 amino acids. The germline gives CDR1 DFQATT, CDR2 SNEGSKA (reference sequence). The CDR3 reads CSARTSGLPLLF. CDR3 coding DNA: TGCAGTGCTAGAACCAGTGGACTGCCACTCCTCTTC.

The chain is built from TRBV20-1 and TRBJ2-1; D possibly corresponds to TRBD1 (5 bases). The V end was cut by 5 bases, the J end by 7 bases, with 9 bases between. The CDR3 is made up of 11 amino acids. CDR1 and CDR2 (germline): DFQATT, SNEGSKA (reference sequence). The CDR3 region is CSASPGNEQFF. Written as DNA, the CDR3 is TGCAGTGCTTCTCCAGGGAATGAGCAGTTCTTC.

The rearrangement joins TRBV27 to TRBJ1-3; D uncertain. V was clipped by 4 bases and J by 4 bases, with 2 bases between them. Per the germline V gene, CDR1 is MNHEY and CDR2 is SMNVEV (reference sequence). This CDR3 has 11 residues. The CDR3 reads CASSWGNTIYF. The DNA of the CDR3 is TGTGCCAGCAGTTGGGGAAACACCATATATTTT.

The chain uses TRBV6-2 or TRBV6-3 and TRBJ2-7; no clear D gene. Trimming took off 8 bases at V and 1 base at J, with 6 bases between the two ends. Germline CDR1 MNHEY, CDR2 SVGEGT. The CDR3 extends over 11 amino acids. This CDR3 is CASGRSYEQYF. CDR3 DNA sequence: TGTGCCAGCGGAAGGTCCTACGAGCAGTACTTC.

The chain uses TRBV29-1 and TRBJ2-7, with 7 bases identical to TRBD1. CDR1 and CDR2 from the germline V gene are SQVTM and ANQGSEA. The CDR3 spans 13 residues. V lost 7 bases and J lost 3; bases outside the gene matches: 9. CDR3 in DNA: TGCAGCGCGTCCGGGACAGAAGTCTACGAGCAGTACTTC. This sequence encodes CSASGTEVYEQYF.

J is TRBJ2-1 and V is TRBV5-1, with D possibly matching TRBD2 (5 bases). The germline V gene encodes CDR1 SGHRS and CDR2 YFSETQ. The V and J ends lost 2 bases and 6 bases respectively, with 15 bases between them. CDR3 length equals 15 residues. The CDR3 nucleotides read TGCGCCAGCAGCTTTGTAACACCTGGAGGCAATGAGCAGTTCTTC. Translation gives CASSFVTPGGNEQFF.

The chain links TRBV3-1 to TRBJ2-2; 9 nucleotides line up with TRBD2. V lost 0 bases to trimming and J lost 4 bases; unmatched junction nucleotides: 6. CDR3 length: 17 residues. From germline, CDR1 is LGHDT and CDR2 YNNKEL (reference sequence). CDR3 sequence (DNA): TGTGCCAGCAGCCAAGATTTCGGCGGGAGGGGCACCGGGGAGCTGTTTTTT. This encodes CASSQDFGGRGTGELFF.